Listed below are T cell receptor beta chains from one sample, sequenced in a study of T-cell reconstitution after alpha-beta-depleted transplantation in children. MiXCR was run by TCRdb on the PCR reads, yielding one entry per CDR3 protein. The sample includes about 580,000 distinct CDR3 sequences, 20% to 25% of them seen just once. The sample consisted of PBMCs, mostly from graft donor cells, taken 360 days after TCRalphabeta/CD19-depleted stem cell transplant. Receptors were obtained from a boy under two years old who had a stem cell transplant for acute myeloid leukemia, so the T cells may come from the graft donor. CDR3s include the opening cysteine and the closing phenylalanine or tryptophan. Each record gives: D gene, clone size, J gene, V gene, CDR3 DNA, CDR3 protein. The D gene is left open where the match is weak. Not all rows give a size; the values are once, few, many and, for expanded clones, a class.

d_gene: TRBD1; abundance: NA; j_gene: TRBJ2-2; v_gene: TRBV20-1; CDR3nt: TGCAGTGCTACCGGGACAGGCCTCCTCGGGGAGCTGTTTTTT; CDR3aa: CSATGTGLLGELFF
d_gene: NA; abundance: NA; j_gene: TRBJ1-4; v_gene: TRBV6-1; CDR3nt: TGTGCCAGCAGTCCCCGGACCGATTATAATGAAAAACTGTTTTTT; CDR3aa: CASSPRTDYNEKLFF
d_gene: NA; abundance: few; j_gene: TRBJ2-1; v_gene: TRBV20-1; CDR3nt: TGCAGTGCTAGAGATCTAGGAGGCGGGGACTACAATGAGCAGTTCTTC; CDR3aa: CSARDLGGGDYNEQFF
d_gene: TRBD1; abundance: NA; j_gene: TRBJ2-2; v_gene: TRBV3-1; CDR3nt: TGTGCCAGCAGCCTGACTACAGGGGGTACGAACACCGGGGAGCTGTTTTTT; CDR3aa: CASSLTTGGTNTGELFF
d_gene: NA; abundance: NA; j_gene: TRBJ2-5; v_gene: TRBV10-3; CDR3nt: TGTGCCATCAATTCGGATGAAGGGACCGAGACCCAGTACTTC; CDR3aa: CAINSDEGTETQYF
d_gene: NA; abundance: NA; j_gene: TRBJ2-3; v_gene: TRBV11-2; CDR3nt: TGTGCCAGCATCCTAGGATGGGCGGGGGACACCACCACAGATACGCAGTATTTT; CDR3aa: CASILGWAGDTTTDTQYF
d_gene: NA; abundance: NA; j_gene: TRBJ2-3; v_gene: TRBV28; CDR3nt: TGTGCCAGCACCCCTGACAGGTCCCTCGCCACAGATACGCAGTATTTT; CDR3aa: CASTPDRSLATDTQYF
d_gene: NA; abundance: few; j_gene: TRBJ2-4; v_gene: TRBV7-9; CDR3nt: TGTGCCAGCAGCTACCTAGAAATCGGGGACATTCAGTACTTC; CDR3aa: CASSYLEIGDIQYF
d_gene: NA; abundance: many; j_gene: TRBJ1-1; v_gene: TRBV10-3; CDR3nt: TGTGCCATCAGTGTACAGGGAGGGAACACTGAAGCTTTCTTT; CDR3aa: CAISVQGGNTEAFF
d_gene: NA; abundance: NA; j_gene: TRBJ1-5; v_gene: TRBV28; CDR3nt: TGTGCCAGCACCACCCCGAGGGGGTCTCGCAATCAGCCCCAGCATTTT; CDR3aa: CASTTPRGSRNQPQHF
d_gene: NA; abundance: once; j_gene: TRBJ1-5; v_gene: TRBV15; CDR3nt: TGTGCCACCAGCACAAACCTGAACAAGAATCAGCCCCAGCATTTT; CDR3aa: CATSTNLNKNQPQHF
d_gene: NA; abundance: few; j_gene: TRBJ2-7; v_gene: TRBV20-1; CDR3nt: TGCAGTGCTAGGGCAGCAGGGTTTTCGACCTACGAGCAGTACTTC; CDR3aa: CSARAAGFSTYEQYF
d_gene: TRBD1; abundance: NA; j_gene: TRBJ1-4; v_gene: TRBV28; CDR3nt: TGTGCCAGCAGTCCTACAGGGGTTGAAAAACTGTTTTTT; CDR3aa: CASSPTGVEKLFF
d_gene: TRBD2; abundance: few; j_gene: TRBJ2-1; v_gene: TRBV6-1; CDR3nt: TGTGCCAGCAGTGAAGCGCGCGTGACTAGCGGCTACAATGAGCAGTTCTTC; CDR3aa: CASSEARVTSGYNEQFF
d_gene: TRBD1; abundance: NA; j_gene: TRBJ1-1; v_gene: TRBV7-9; CDR3nt: TGTGCCAGCAGCGCCCACAGGGGAGGATTTGTTAGCACTGAAGCTTTCTTT; CDR3aa: CASSAHRGGFVSTEAFF
d_gene: TRBD2; abundance: few; j_gene: TRBJ2-1; v_gene: TRBV11-2; CDR3nt: TGTGCCAGCAGCTTCGAGGGCGGGGGGAACAATGAGCAGTTCTTC; CDR3aa: CASSFEGGGNNEQFF
d_gene: NA; abundance: NA; j_gene: TRBJ2-5; v_gene: TRBV7-9; CDR3nt: TGTGCCAGCAGCTTAGGGTCCACGTACCAAGAGACCCAGTACTTC; CDR3aa: CASSLGSTYQETQYF
d_gene: NA; abundance: NA; j_gene: TRBJ1-2; v_gene: TRBV9; CDR3nt: TGTGCCAGCAGCGTAGCCTCAACAGGGCCCTTCTATGGCTACACCTTC; CDR3aa: CASSVASTGPFYGYTF
d_gene: NA; abundance: many; j_gene: TRBJ1-1; v_gene: TRBV20-1; CDR3nt: TGCAGTGCTAGAGTTCCTAGACAGGCGAGCACCCAGAACACTGAAGCTTTCTTT; CDR3aa: CSARVPRQASTQNTEAFF
d_gene: NA; abundance: NA; j_gene: TRBJ2-2; v_gene: TRBV15; CDR3nt: TGTGCCACCAGCAGAGCTACAGCAGACACCGGGGAGCTGTTTTTT; CDR3aa: CATSRATADTGELFF
d_gene: NA; abundance: once; j_gene: TRBJ2-5; v_gene: TRBV13; CDR3nt: TGTGCCAGCAGCCTCCAACTGGGACCACAAGAGACCCAGTACTTC; CDR3aa: CASSLQLGPQETQYF
d_gene: TRBD1; abundance: many; j_gene: TRBJ1-1; v_gene: TRBV28; CDR3nt: TGTGCCAGCAGCCTCGAGGGACAGCCGAACACTGAAGCTTTCTTT; CDR3aa: CASSLEGQPNTEAFF
d_gene: NA; abundance: few; j_gene: TRBJ2-1; v_gene: TRBV24-1; CDR3nt: TGTGCCACCAGTGCCGCAGGCGGGCAGTTCTTC; CDR3aa: CATSAAGGQFF
d_gene: TRBD2; abundance: NA; j_gene: TRBJ2-1; v_gene: TRBV12-3/TRBV12-4; CDR3nt: TGTGCCAGCAGTTTCATGCTAGCGGGGGGGGGTGAGCAGTTCTTC; CDR3aa: CASSFMLAGGGEQFF
d_gene: NA; abundance: NA; j_gene: TRBJ2-2; v_gene: TRBV25-1; CDR3nt: TGTGCCAGCAGTGAATTCTCAGGGGCGAACACCGGGGAGCTGTTTTTT; CDR3aa: CASSEFSGANTGELFF
d_gene: TRBD2; abundance: many; j_gene: TRBJ2-7; v_gene: TRBV20-1; CDR3nt: TGCAGTGCTAGCCCTCCGGAACTAGCGGGGGGCGTTCAGTCCTACGAGCAGTACTTC; CDR3aa: CSASPPELAGGVQSYEQYF
d_gene: TRBD2; abundance: NA; j_gene: TRBJ2-1; v_gene: TRBV25-1; CDR3nt: TGTGCCAGCAGTGTGCTAGCGGCGAGGGATGAGCAGTTCTTC; CDR3aa: CASSVLAARDEQFF
d_gene: NA; abundance: few; j_gene: TRBJ2-7; v_gene: TRBV12-5; CDR3nt: TGTGCTAGTGGTTTGGTACGCAAAGGTCATGTTAAAACGAACTACGAGCAGTACTTC; CDR3aa: CASGLVRKGHVKTNYEQYF
d_gene: TRBD1; abundance: few; j_gene: TRBJ1-6; v_gene: TRBV24-1; CDR3nt: TGTGCCACCAGTGATTCGACAGGGCTGGGTTCACCCCTCCACTTT; CDR3aa: CATSDSTGLGSPLHF
d_gene: TRBD1; abundance: few; j_gene: TRBJ2-3; v_gene: TRBV28; CDR3nt: TGTGCCAGCAGTTTAATCGGGACAGGGACTGTAGATACGCAGTATTTT; CDR3aa: CASSLIGTGTVDTQYF
d_gene: NA; abundance: NA; j_gene: TRBJ1-2; v_gene: TRBV10-3; CDR3nt: TGTGCCATCAGTGAGGGACAGTCGACCTATGGCTACACCTTC; CDR3aa: CAISEGQSTYGYTF
d_gene: TRBD1; abundance: once; j_gene: TRBJ1-4; v_gene: TRBV9; CDR3nt: TGTGCCAGCAGCGTAGACGGGACAGCTAATGAAAAACTGTTTTTT; CDR3aa: CASSVDGTANEKLFF
d_gene: NA; abundance: NA; j_gene: TRBJ1-1; v_gene: TRBV12-3/TRBV12-4; CDR3nt: TGTGCCAGCAGTAGTGATGGCAGGGACACTGAAGCTTTCTTT; CDR3aa: CASSSDGRDTEAFF
d_gene: NA; abundance: few; j_gene: TRBJ2-5; v_gene: TRBV11-3; CDR3nt: TGTGCCAGCAGCTTTGAAAGCGGGCGGGTGGAGACCCAGTACTTC; CDR3aa: CASSFESGRVETQYF
d_gene: TRBD2; abundance: NA; j_gene: TRBJ2-7; v_gene: TRBV2; CDR3nt: TGTGCCAGCAGTCCGCTAGCGGCCCACTCCTACGAGCAGTACTTC; CDR3aa: CASSPLAAHSYEQYF
d_gene: TRBD2; abundance: NA; j_gene: TRBJ2-1; v_gene: TRBV5-1; CDR3nt: TGCGCCAGCAGCTTCTCAGCGGGAGCTACCTACAATGAGCAGTTCTTC; CDR3aa: CASSFSAGATYNEQFF
d_gene: NA; abundance: NA; j_gene: TRBJ1-1; v_gene: TRBV6-5; CDR3nt: TGTGCCAGCACCCTAGCCCCAGGGACGGGTGAAGCTTTCTTT; CDR3aa: CASTLAPGTGEAFF
d_gene: NA; abundance: NA; j_gene: TRBJ2-5; v_gene: TRBV6-1; CDR3nt: TGTGCCAGCCAAATGGACATCCCCTCGGAGACCCAGTACTTC; CDR3aa: CASQMDIPSETQYF
d_gene: NA; abundance: NA; j_gene: TRBJ2-7; v_gene: TRBV20-1; CDR3nt: TGCAGTGCTAGCTCAGGGCTACTGAGCTCCTACGAGCAGTACTTC; CDR3aa: CSASSGLLSSYEQYF
d_gene: TRBD2; abundance: NA; j_gene: TRBJ2-2; v_gene: TRBV20-1; CDR3nt: TGCAGTGCTAGAGATAAGGCTAGCGGGGGGGCCGGCGGGGAGCTGTTTTTT; CDR3aa: CSARDKASGGAGGELFF
d_gene: TRBD1; abundance: many; j_gene: TRBJ1-2; v_gene: TRBV7-9; CDR3nt: TGTGCCAGCAGCTCCCCTCCGGGACAGGGGTATGATGGCTACACCTTC; CDR3aa: CASSSPPGQGYDGYTF
d_gene: NA; abundance: many; j_gene: TRBJ2-5; v_gene: TRBV12-3/TRBV12-4; CDR3nt: TGTGCCAGCAGTTTTCACAGGGAGGAGACCCAGTACTTC; CDR3aa: CASSFHREETQYF
d_gene: NA; abundance: NA; j_gene: TRBJ1-2; v_gene: TRBV4-3; CDR3nt: TGCGCCAGCAGCCAAGATCGAGTAGGGATAGGCTACACCTTC; CDR3aa: CASSQDRVGIGYTF
d_gene: NA; abundance: NA; j_gene: TRBJ2-7; v_gene: TRBV5-1; CDR3nt: TGCGCCAGCAGCTTGGCCTTCGGCCTCTACGAGCAGTACTTC; CDR3aa: CASSLAFGLYEQYF
d_gene: NA; abundance: NA; j_gene: TRBJ2-3; v_gene: TRBV5-6; CDR3nt: TGTGCCAGCAGCATAGGGACCACCATCACGCAGTATTTT; CDR3aa: CASSIGTTITQYF
d_gene: NA; abundance: NA; j_gene: TRBJ2-5; v_gene: TRBV5-1; CDR3nt: TGCGCCAGCAGCTTGTTGCAGGTGGGGGAGACCCAGTACTTC; CDR3aa: CASSLLQVGETQYF
d_gene: NA; abundance: few; j_gene: TRBJ2-5; v_gene: TRBV20-1; CDR3nt: TGCAGTGCTAAGGGGCAAGAGACCCAGTACTTC; CDR3aa: CSAKGQETQYF
d_gene: NA; abundance: NA; j_gene: TRBJ1-1; v_gene: TRBV20-1; CDR3nt: TGCAGTGCTAGAGAGGGGTGGAACACTGAAGCTTTCTTT; CDR3aa: CSAREGWNTEAFF
d_gene: NA; abundance: few; j_gene: TRBJ1-4; v_gene: TRBV20-1; CDR3nt: TGCAGTGCTAGAGTTGGGGGAGATGAAAAACTGTTTTTT; CDR3aa: CSARVGGDEKLFF
d_gene: NA; abundance: many; j_gene: TRBJ2-1; v_gene: TRBV27; CDR3nt: TGTGCCAGCCGTCCTGTATATGGCTCCTACAATGAGCAGTTCTTC; CDR3aa: CASRPVYGSYNEQFF
d_gene: NA; abundance: NA; j_gene: TRBJ1-2; v_gene: TRBV28; CDR3nt: TGTGCCAGCTCTCAGGCGGGGGACCTCAACTATGGCTACACCTTC; CDR3aa: CASSQAGDLNYGYTF
d_gene: TRBD1; abundance: few; j_gene: TRBJ1-4; v_gene: TRBV30; CDR3nt: TGTGCCTGGAGATTGACAGGGGTAAAGGAAAAACTGTTTTTT; CDR3aa: CAWRLTGVKEKLFF
d_gene: NA; abundance: many; j_gene: TRBJ1-4; v_gene: TRBV28; CDR3nt: TGTGCCAGCAGTTATTCGGGGGACTTTAATGAAAAACTGTTTTTT; CDR3aa: CASSYSGDFNEKLFF
d_gene: NA; abundance: NA; j_gene: TRBJ2-3; v_gene: TRBV7-6; CDR3nt: TGTGCCGTACGACTAGTTGGCACAGATACGCAGTATTTT; CDR3aa: CAVRLVGTDTQYF